The 29 T cell receptor beta chains listed next were all sequenced from one sample in a study of human versus mouse CDR3 diversity and MHC coevolution. Using immunoSEQ multiplex PCR, the repertoire was profiled, and TCRdb retains in-frame clones only, with some absent. Of fewer than 100,000 clones in the sample, approximately 92% were seen once. The sample comprised naive CD4+ T cells from blood. Subset: CD45RO-negative CD62L-positive naive CD4 T cells. These receptor sequences come from a person between 25 and 75 years old in good health.

The chain links TRBV7-9 to TRBJ1-1, with D unclear. Germline V gene data show CDR1 as SEHNR and CDR2 as FQNEAQ (reference sequence). The V end lost 6 bases, the J end lost 1 base, and 18 bases lay between the germline ends. The CDR3 contains 16 residues. The CDR3 spells CASSLGAGRENTEAFF. The CDR3 region has the DNA TGTGCCAGCAGTTTGGGCGCGGGTAGGGAGAACACTGAAGCTTTCTTT. Complete variable domain (other parts from reference TRBV7-9 and TRBJ1-1): DTGVSQNPRHKITKRGQNVTFRCDPISEHNRLYWYRQTLGQGPEFLTYFQNEAQLEKSRLLSDRFSAERPKGSFSTLEIQRTEQGDSAMYLCASSLGAGRENTEAFFGQGTRLTVV.

This clone was detected only once. CDR3 sequence: CASSTRTGNSYEQYF. In DNA form, the CDR3 reads TGTGCCAGTAGTACGAGGACAGGGAACTCCTACGAGCAGTACTTC. The chain couples TRBV19 to TRBJ2-7; 8 nucleotides match TRBD1. The CDR3 runs to 15 residues. Germline V gives CDR1 LNHDA, CDR2 SQIVND (reference sequence). Trimming at V came to 4 bases and at J to 0 bases, leaving 5 bases not matched to a gene.

For the CDR3, the DNA is TGTGCCAGCAGCTTTCTAGCGGAGGAGCAGTACTTC. Translating it yields CASSFLAEEQYF. The genes are TRBV7-9 and TRBJ2-5; 7 nucleotides agree with TRBD2. V lost 3 bases, J lost 11 bases, and 6 bases stayed unmatched. Germline CDR1 reads SEHNR; CDR2 reads FQNEAQ (reference sequence). The CDR3 runs 12 residues.

The V call is TRBV7-2, the J call TRBJ1-2; 10 bases line up with TRBD1. The germline V gene has CDR1 SGHTA and CDR2 FQGNSA. The CDR3 has 14 amino acids. The J segment lost 4 bases and the V segment lost 8 bases, leaving 7 bases of the junction unmatched. The CDR3 bases are TGTGCCAGCTCCGGACAGGGGGGCCTCTATGGCTACACCTTC. It encodes CASSGQGGLYGYTF.

The chain is built from TRBV7-8 and TRBJ2-2, with a weak D call TRBD2 (6 bases). V lost 10 bases to trimming and J lost 2 bases, with 20 bases between them. CDR3 length: 16 amino acids. CDR1 is SGHVS and CDR2 is FQNEAQ in the germline V gene. The CDR3 DNA reads TGTGCCAACCCGCCCCGAACTAGCACAAACACCGGGGAGCTGTTTTTT. This gives the protein CANPPRTSTNTGELFF.

V gene TRBV30 combines with J gene TRBJ2-6; TRBD2 matches at 7 bases. Trimming removed 5 bases from V and 0 bases from J; junction bases left unmatched: 1. Germline V gene data show CDR1 as GTSNPN and CDR2 as SVGIG (reference sequence). The CDR3 length is 14 residues. The CDR3 coding sequence is TGTGCCTGGGCGGGGGTCTCTGGGGCCAACGTCCTGACTTTC. This gives the protein CAWAGVSGANVLTF.

This rearrangement joins TRBV5-1 to TRBJ2-7, with 10 positions matching TRBD1. CDR3 length: 13 residues. Germline CDR1 SGHRS, CDR2 YFSETQ. The junction had 6 bases not matched to a gene; V was cut back by 7 bases and J by 5 bases. The CDR3 is CASQTGGMDEQYF. CDR3 nucleotides: TGCGCCAGCCAGACAGGGGGCATGGACGAGCAGTACTTC.

This chain links TRBV29-1 with TRBJ2-7; TRBD1 matches at 12 bases. The germline V gene encodes CDR1 SQVTM and CDR2 ANQGSEA. With 7 bases clipped from V and 4 bases from J, the junction kept 5 bases outside the gene matches. CDR3 length: 13 residues. CDR3: CSAGTGGEYEQYF. In DNA form, the CDR3 reads TGCAGCGCTGGGACAGGGGGCGAATACGAGCAGTACTTC.

The chain is built from TRBV7-6 and TRBJ2-1; 10 positions agree with TRBD1. CDR1 is SGHVS and CDR2 is FNYEAQ in the germline V gene. V lost 5 bases and J lost 4; bases outside the gene matches: 14. This CDR3 is 18 amino acids long. The CDR3: CASSGLTFPGQGYNEQFF. In DNA form, the CDR3 reads TGTGCCAGCAGCGGGTTAACCTTCCCGGGACAGGGGTACAATGAGCAGTTCTTC.

V and J are TRBV28 and TRBJ2-2; D possibly corresponds to TRBD1 (6 bases). CDR3 length equals 15 residues. In germline, CDR1 is MDHEN, CDR2 SYDVKM. V lost 3 bases to trimming and J lost 7 bases, with 15 bases between them. CDR3 region: CASSFLQGTSGELFF. CDR3 bases: TGTGCCAGCAGTTTTTTGCAGGGGACGAGCGGGGAGCTGTTTTTT.

The chain is built from TRBV28 and TRBJ2-5, with D maybe TRBD1 (5 bases). The V end was cut by 5 bases, the J end by 4 bases, with 11 bases between. CDR1 MDHEN and CDR2 SYDVKM come from the germline V gene. The CDR3 contains 13 residues. CDR3 DNA: TGTGCCAGCAGTCCACAGGACACAGAGACCCAGTACTTC. Its translation is CASSPQDTETQYF.

The rearrangement uses TRBV7-2 and TRBJ2-7; 11 nucleotides line up with TRBD2. Unmatched junction bases numbered 5, after V lost 4 bases and J lost 3 bases. The length of the CDR3 is 15 residues. Germline V gene data show CDR1 as SGHTA and CDR2 as FQGNSA. CDR3 sequence (DNA): TGTGCCAGCAGCTACCGACTAGCGGGATACTACGAGCAGTACTTC. Protein sequence: CASSYRLAGYYEQYF.

The genes are TRBV30 and TRBJ1-1; D is unclear. V was clipped by 5 bases and J by 1 base, with 11 bases between them. CDR1 and CDR2 from the germline V gene are GTSNPN and SVGIG (reference sequence). CDR3 length: 13 amino acids. The CDR3 coding sequence is TGTGCCTGGGGAGGAGGTGGGAACACTGAAGCTTTCTTT. Its protein product is CAWGGGGNTEAFF.

CDR3: CASSLGSTGLGEQYF. CDR3 nucleotides: TGTGCCAGCAGCTTGGGCTCGACAGGATTGGGCGAGCAGTACTTC. The gene calls are TRBV7-2 and TRBJ2-7; perhaps TRBD1 as D (6 bases). The CDR3 contains 15 residues. The germline V and J ends were trimmed by 3 bases and 6 bases, with 18 bases remaining between them. Germline V gene lookup returns CDR1 SGHTA and CDR2 FQGNSA.

The chain recombines TRBV9 with TRBJ2-7; D call uncertain. From germline, CDR1 is SGDLS and CDR2 YYNGEE. The CDR3 spans 14 residues. The germline V and J ends were trimmed by 1 base and 0 bases, with 8 bases remaining between them. This CDR3 is CASSVSTYSYEQYF. The CDR3, as DNA: TGTGCCAGCAGCGTAAGCACCTACTCCTACGAGCAGTACTTC.

The chain is built from TRBV4-3 and TRBJ2-7; D may be TRBD1 (5 bases). The CDR3 length is 14 residues. The ends were cut back, 1 base at V and 2 bases at J, with 9 bases in the middle. Germline assignment: CDR1 LGHNA and CDR2 YSLEER. CDR3 amino acids: CASSQGQRTYEQYF. CDR3 DNA: TGCGCCAGCAGCCAAGGACAGAGGACCTACGAGCAGTACTTC.

This chain joins TRBV11-2 and TRBJ2-7; TRBD2 matches 7 bases. J lost 7 bases, V lost 0 bases, and 3 bases had no gene match. CDR3 length: 13 amino acids. CDR1 is SGHAT, CDR2 FQNNGV, per germline. The CDR3 reads CASSLDSSGEQYF. DNA of the CDR3: TGTGCCAGCAGCTTAGATTCTAGCGGAGAGCAGTACTTC.

The V call is TRBV15, the J call TRBJ2-2; D is perhaps TRBD2 (5 bases). This CDR3 region has 16 residues. Germline V gene data show CDR1 as LNHNV and CDR2 as YYDKDF (reference sequence). V was pared by 0 bases and J by 5 bases, with 13 bases between. The CDR3 region is CATSRDPGWGTGELFF. The CDR3 DNA is TGTGCCACCAGCAGAGATCCGGGGTGGGGAACCGGGGAGCTGTTTTTT.

The CDR3: CASSLHRAGGTEAFF. For the CDR3, the DNA is TGCGCCAGCAGCTTGCACAGGGCAGGTGGCACTGAAGCTTTCTTT. V usage is TRBV5-1 and J usage is TRBJ1-1; a weak D match, TRBD1 (6 bases). Germline V CDR1 and CDR2: SGHRS, YFSETQ. This CDR3 has 15 residues. The V and J ends lost 1 base and 4 bases respectively, with 14 bases between them.

The chain employs TRBV28 and TRBJ2-2; D might be TRBD1 (6 bases). V was clipped by 7 bases and J by 7 bases, with 19 bases between them. The V gene's germline CDR1 is MDHEN and CDR2 SYDVKM. The CDR3 is made up of 15 amino acids. Written as DNA, the CDR3 is TGTGCCAGCACATTACAGGGCCTGATGGGCGGGGAGCTGTTTTTT. This codes for CASTLQGLMGGELFF. The whole variable domain, remainder taken from reference TRBV28 and TRBJ2-2, is DVKVTQSSRYLVKRTGEKVFLECVQDMDHENMFWYRQDPGLGLRLIYFSYDVKMKEKGDIPEGYSVSREKKERFSLILESASTNQTSMYLCASTLQGLMGGELFFGEGSRLTVL.

The chain is built from TRBV6-1 and TRBJ2-1; the D is unclear. The CDR3 is 15 residues long. The V end was cut by 6 bases, the J end by 0 bases, with 12 bases between. CDR1 is MNHNS, CDR2 SASEGT, per germline. This chain's CDR3 is CASRYSGSSYNEQFF. In nucleotides, the CDR3 is TGTGCCAGCAGATACAGTGGAAGCTCCTACAATGAGCAGTTCTTC.

This chain uses TRBV11-2 with TRBJ1-1; D remains ambiguous. Germline CDR1 is SGHAT and CDR2 is FQNNGV. The CDR3 spans 14 residues. V was cut by 0 bases and J by 10 bases, with 15 bases left in between. The CDR3 bases are TGTGCCAGCAGCTTAGAAAGAACTCCCACGGGAGCTTTCTTT. It translates to CASSLERTPTGAFF.

This clone has only a few counts. This rearrangement joins TRBV21-1 to TRBJ2-1; the table's D call, TRBD1, has no DNA check behind it. TRBV21-1 is recorded as a pseudogene. This CDR3 is 14 amino acids long. CDR3 sequence (DNA): TGTGCCAGCAGCAAAGGACAGGGCAACAATGAGCAGTTCTTC. Translated: CASSKGQGNNEQFF.

This chain links TRBV5-1 with TRBJ1-5; 8 bases are a match to TRBD1. Trimming removed 4 bases from V and 0 bases from J; junction bases left unmatched: 9. The CDR3 contains 17 residues. The germline V gene encodes CDR1 SGHRS and CDR2 YFSETQ. The DNA of the CDR3 is TGCGCCAGCAGCCGCGGGACAGGCGTGGATAGCAATCAGCCCCAGCATTTT. Translated: CASSRGTGVDSNQPQHF.

CDR3 DNA sequence: TGTGCCAGCAGACTTGACAGGGGGGCCCACAATGAGCAGTTCTTC. This encodes CASRLDRGAHNEQFF. This rearrangement joins TRBV7-2 to TRBJ2-1, with 9 bases matching TRBD1. Germline values: CDR1 SGHTA, CDR2 FQGNSA. This CDR3 is built from 15 residues. V shed 6 bases, J shed 5 bases, and the junction held 8 bases outside the gene matches.

V usage is TRBV7-2 and J usage is TRBJ1-1, with 8 bases aligning to TRBD1. The CDR3 contains 15 residues. Germline CDR1 reads SGHTA; CDR2 reads FQGNSA. V lost 4 bases to trimming and J lost 9 bases; unmatched junction nucleotides: 13. The CDR3: CASSSGAQGEPKAFF. The CDR3 DNA sequence: TGTGCCAGCAGCTCGGGGGCACAGGGGGAGCCAAAAGCTTTCTTT.

This sequence joins TRBV6-1 and TRBJ1-2; tentatively, D is TRBD1 (5 bases). V lost 11 bases to trimming and J lost 0 bases, with 13 bases between them. CDR3 length equals 13 residues. The V gene's germline CDR1 is MNHNS and CDR2 SASEGT. This chain's CDR3 is CAGGKGTNYGYTF. The CDR3 nucleotides are TGTGCCGGCGGCAAGGGGACTAACTATGGCTACACCTTC.

The chain employs TRBV7-2 and TRBJ1-2; TRBD1 is a possible D gene (6 bases). Per the germline V gene, CDR1 is SGHTA and CDR2 is FQGNSA. CDR3 length equals 15 residues. The ends were cut back, 0 bases at V and 8 bases at J, with 16 bases in the middle. CDR3 coding DNA: TGTGCCAGCAGCTTAGCGGTCAGGGGATCAGCGGGCTACACCTTC. It yields the protein CASSLAVRGSAGYTF.

This chain links TRBV25-1 with TRBJ2-7; D is unresolved. The V end lost 6 bases, the J end lost 4 bases, and 10 bases lay between the germline ends. This CDR3 contains 12 residues. Germline V gene sequence: CDR1 MGHDK, CDR2 SYGVNS. The CDR3 reads CASRTEHYEQYF. CDR3 DNA: TGTGCCAGCAGAACAGAACATTACGAGCAGTACTTC.